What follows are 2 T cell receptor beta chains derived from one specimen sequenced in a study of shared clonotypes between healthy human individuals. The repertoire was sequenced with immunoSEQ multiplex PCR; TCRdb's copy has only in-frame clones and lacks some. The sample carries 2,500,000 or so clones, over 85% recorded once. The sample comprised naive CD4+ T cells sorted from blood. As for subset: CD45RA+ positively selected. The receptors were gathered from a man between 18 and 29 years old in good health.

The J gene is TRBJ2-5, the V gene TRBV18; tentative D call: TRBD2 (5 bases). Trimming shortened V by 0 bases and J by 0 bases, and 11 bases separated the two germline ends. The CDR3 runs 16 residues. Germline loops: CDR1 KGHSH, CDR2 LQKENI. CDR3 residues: CASSPPGGWNQETQYF. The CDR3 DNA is TGTGCCAGCTCACCACCGGGCGGGTGGAACCAAGAGACCCAGTACTTC.

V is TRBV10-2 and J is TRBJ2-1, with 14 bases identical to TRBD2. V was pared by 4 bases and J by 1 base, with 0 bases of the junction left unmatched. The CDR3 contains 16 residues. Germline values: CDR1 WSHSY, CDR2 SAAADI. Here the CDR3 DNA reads TGCGCCAGCAGTGGGACTAGCGGGAGGTCCTACAATGAGCAGTTCTTC. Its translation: CASSGTSGRSYNEQFF.